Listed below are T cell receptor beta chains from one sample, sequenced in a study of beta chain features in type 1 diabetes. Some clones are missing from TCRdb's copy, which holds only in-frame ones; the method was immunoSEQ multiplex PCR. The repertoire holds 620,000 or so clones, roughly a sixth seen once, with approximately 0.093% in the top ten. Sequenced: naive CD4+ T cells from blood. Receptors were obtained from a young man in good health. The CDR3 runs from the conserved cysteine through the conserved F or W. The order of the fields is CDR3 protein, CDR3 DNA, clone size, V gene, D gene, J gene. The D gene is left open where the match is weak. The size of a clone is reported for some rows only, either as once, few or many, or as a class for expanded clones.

CASSYKGAYNEQFF | TGTGCCAGCAGTTACAAGGGTGCCTACAATGAGCAGTTCTTC | few | TRBV6-6 | NA | TRBJ2-1
CASSYSSGYAETQYF | TGTGCCAGCAGTTACTCCTCAGGGTATGCAGAGACCCAGTACTTC | NA | TRBV6-5 | NA | TRBJ2-5
CASSRAGDTNEKLFF | TGTGCCAGCAGCCGCGCCGGGGATACTAATGAAAAACTGTTTTTT | NA | TRBV7-9 | NA | TRBJ1-4
CASKNTGWHYEQYF | TGTGCCAGCAAGAATACAGGGTGGCACTACGAGCAGTACTTC | NA | TRBV7-2 | NA | TRBJ2-7
CASSLERESFF | TGCGCCAGCAGCTTGGAGAGGGAGTCTTTCTTT | few | TRBV5-1 | NA | TRBJ1-1
CASSLLGQGDYTF | TGTGCCAGCAGTTTATTAGGACAGGGGGACTACACCTTC | few | TRBV27 | TRBD1 | TRBJ1-2
CASSVSFPPTYEQYF | TGTGCCAGCAGCGTATCCTTCCCCCCCACCTACGAGCAGTACTTC | few | TRBV9 | NA | TRBJ2-7
CASSIPSRGSDTQYF | TGTGCCAGCAGCATACCCTCCAGGGGGTCAGATACGCAGTATTTT | few | TRBV7-8 | TRBD1 | TRBJ2-3
CAGKGQEPTDTQYF | TGTGCCGGAAAAGGACAGGAGCCTACAGATACGCAGTATTTT | NA | TRBV28 | TRBD1 | TRBJ2-3
CASSIAFQGSGYEQYF | TGTGCCAGCAGCATAGCCTTCCAGGGGTCGGGCTACGAGCAGTACTTC | NA | TRBV7-2 | NA | TRBJ2-7
CASRPRSGSREQYF | TGTGCCAGCAGACCACGGTCAGGGTCCCGCGAGCAGTACTTC | few | TRBV11-2 | NA | TRBJ2-7
CASRKQGQGQETQYF | TGTGCCAGCAGAAAGCAGGGGCAGGGACAAGAGACCCAGTACTTC | few | TRBV7-6 | NA | TRBJ2-5
CASSPGQDQPQHF | TGCGCCAGCAGCCCAGGACAGGATCAGCCCCAGCATTTT | few | TRBV5-1 | TRBD1 | TRBJ1-5
CAIRPGQATYEQYF | TGTGCCATCCGCCCTGGACAGGCCACCTACGAGCAGTACTTC | many | TRBV10-3 | TRBD1 | TRBJ2-7
CASSSGTDTQYF | TGCGCCAGCAGTTCAGGGACAGATACGCAGTATTTT | few | TRBV10-2 | NA | TRBJ2-3
CASSPPRTSVRGANVLTF | TGTGCCAGCAGTCCACCTAGGACATCGGTAAGAGGGGCCAACGTCCTGACTTTC | NA | TRBV27 | NA | TRBJ2-6
CASSLAQGAGQYF | TGTGCCAGCAGCTTAGCGCAGGGGGCTGGGCAGTACTTC | NA | TRBV7-9 | TRBD1 | TRBJ2-7
CASTQGTPPYNEQFF | TGTGCCAGCACCCAAGGGACACCCCCGTACAATGAGCAGTTCTTC | NA | TRBV9 | NA | TRBJ2-1
CASSDPGTGDEQFF | TGTGCCAGCAGTGACCCCGGGACAGGCGATGAGCAGTTCTTC | NA | TRBV6-4 | TRBD1 | TRBJ2-1
CAWSVGWPGKDTGELFF | TGTGCCTGGAGTGTAGGGTGGCCGGGGAAAGACACCGGGGAGCTGTTTTTT | NA | TRBV30 | NA | TRBJ2-2
CASSFDSTAYTAQYF | TGTGCCAGCAGTTTCGATTCGACAGCCTACACGGCCCAGTACTTC | NA | TRBV28 | NA | TRBJ2-5
CASSSTGGEGYTF | TGTGCCAGCTCATCGACAGGGGGCGAGGGCTACACCTTC | few | TRBV18 | TRBD1 | TRBJ1-2
CASSSWTGVPETQYF | TGTGCTAGCAGCTCGTGGACAGGGGTACCCGAGACCCAGTACTTC | NA | TRBV7-7 | TRBD1 | TRBJ2-5
CSVARGTIETQYF | TGCAGCGTTGCCCGGGGGACGATAGAGACCCAGTACTTC | few | TRBV29-1 | NA | TRBJ2-5
CASSALWTRVEQTQYF | TGTGCCAGCAGTGCCCTCTGGACTAGAGTAGAACAGACCCAGTACTTC | few | TRBV2 | TRBD2 | TRBJ2-5
CASSLVNTDTQYF | TGCGCCAGCAGCTTGGTCAACACAGATACGCAGTATTTT | NA | TRBV5-1 | NA | TRBJ2-3
CASRPTGGPYEQYF | TGTGCCAGCAGACCCACGGGAGGGCCCTACGAGCAGTACTTC | NA | TRBV6-5 | TRBD2 | TRBJ2-7
CASSLEGQSNTGELFF | TGTGCCAGCAGCTTGGAGGGACAGTCGAACACCGGGGAGCTGTTTTTT | few | TRBV5-6 | TRBD1 | TRBJ2-2
CASSLLRDRGSGTQYF | TGTGCCAGCAGCTTACTACGGGACAGGGGTTCAGGTACGCAGTATTTT | NA | TRBV7-9 | TRBD1 | TRBJ2-3
CASSLRGPNTGELFF | TGTGCCAGCAGCCTCCGGGGGCCGAACACCGGGGAGCTGTTTTTT | few | TRBV9 | NA | TRBJ2-2
CAWRKGVKSFTEAFF | TGTGCCTGGAGAAAAGGAGTAAAGTCCTTCACTGAAGCTTTCTTT | NA | TRBV30 | NA | TRBJ1-1
CASSRRGQVGPYGYTF | TGTGCCAGCAGCCGACGAGGACAGGTCGGGCCTTATGGCTACACCTTC | once | TRBV6-6 | TRBD1 | TRBJ1-2
CASSQERGVMGYTF | TGTGCCAGCAGCCAAGAAAGAGGAGTCATGGGCTACACCTTC | NA | TRBV4-2 | NA | TRBJ1-2
CSVPLNQARETQYF | TGCAGCGTTCCCTTGAATCAGGCCAGGGAGACCCAGTACTTC | NA | TRBV29-1 | NA | TRBJ2-5
CASAKEGNNSPLHF | TGTGCCAGCGCTAAGGAGGGCAATAATTCACCCCTCCACTTT | NA | TRBV18 | NA | TRBJ1-6
CASSLNGRPYGYTF | TGTGCCAGCAGTTTAAACGGCAGACCCTATGGCTACACCTTC | few | TRBV28 | NA | TRBJ1-2
CASSLAASGNYEQYF | TGTGCCAGCAGCTTAGCGGCTAGCGGAAACTACGAGCAGTACTTC | few | TRBV7-6 | TRBD2 | TRBJ2-7
CASSIGQGLGTGELFF | TGTGCCAGCAGCATTGGACAGGGACTGGGGACCGGGGAGCTGTTTTTT | few | TRBV5-4 | TRBD1 | TRBJ2-2
CASSIGAEKAPIYGYTF | TGTGCCAGTAGTATAGGGGCAGAAAAAGCTCCTATCTATGGCTACACCTTC | NA | TRBV19 | NA | TRBJ1-2
CASRGGVRPFF | TGTGCCAGTAGGGGGGGAGTTAGACCGTTCTTC | few | TRBV19 | NA | TRBJ2-1
CASSRDWSQTQYF | TGTGCCAGCAGTCGGGACTGGAGTCAGACCCAGTACTTC | NA | TRBV2 | NA | TRBJ2-5
CASSFRTNYGYTF | TGTGCCAGCAGTTTCCGGACCAACTATGGCTACACCTTC | NA | TRBV27 | NA | TRBJ1-2
CASSPERRNEQFF | TGTGCCAGCAGCCCGGAACGGCGGAATGAGCAGTTCTTC | NA | TRBV7-3 | NA | TRBJ2-1